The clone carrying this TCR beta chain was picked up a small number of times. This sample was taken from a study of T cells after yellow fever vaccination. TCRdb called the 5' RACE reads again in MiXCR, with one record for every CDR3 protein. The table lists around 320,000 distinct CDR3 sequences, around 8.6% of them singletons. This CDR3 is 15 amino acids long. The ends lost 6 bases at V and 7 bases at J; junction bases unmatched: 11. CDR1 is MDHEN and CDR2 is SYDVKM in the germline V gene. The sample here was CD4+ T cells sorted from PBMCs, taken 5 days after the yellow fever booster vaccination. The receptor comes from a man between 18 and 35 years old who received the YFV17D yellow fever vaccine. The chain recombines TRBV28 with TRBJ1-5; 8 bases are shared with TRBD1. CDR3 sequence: CASSTQGAGWQPQHF. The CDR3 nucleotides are TGTGCCAGCAGCACCCAGGGGGCGGGGTGGCAGCCCCAGCATTTT.